This T cell receptor (beta chain) came from a study of blood T cells in healthy people across ages. About the research overall: Capture via template switching afforded approximately one barcoded beta molecule per two T cells. Study-wide results and caveats: Bulk PBMC profiling left naive and antigen-experienced comparisons inconclusive.

This clonotype has only one observation. The antigen remains undetermined. The authors ran a second PCR of roughly 6 to 11 cycles using a sample-barcoded 5' primer and a J-beta primer mix. A single record per CDR3 protein comes from TCRdb applying MiXCR to the 5' RACE reads. The profile shows about 1.4 million distinct CDR3 sequences, approximately 59% of them singletons. The CDR3 sequence is 12 residues long. Trimming took off 6 bases at V and 7 bases at J, with 13 bases between the two ends. Germline CDR1 and CDR2: DFQATT and SNEGSKA (reference sequence). Sequenced sample: blood. The chain joins TRBV20-1 to TRBJ2-1; TRBD1 or TRBD2 may be the D gene (5 bases each). The sequence derives from a man aged 18-30 years in good health. In nucleotides, the CDR3 is TGCAGTGCATGGGACGACGGTAATGAGCAGTTCTTC. It yields the protein CSAWDDGNEQFF.